What follows are 23 T cell receptor beta chains derived from one specimen sequenced in a study of regulatory T cells. The PCR used 52 TRBV and 13 TRBJ primers. The table came from immunoSEQ multiplex PCR; TCRdb's copy has only in-frame clones and leaves some out. The table has tens of thousands of clones, nearly 95% seen once. Study-level findings and limits: In CD3G-deficient patients, conventional CD4+ T cells were enriched for hydrophobic CDR3 residues at positions 6 and 7.

Their antigen targets remain unknown. The sample taken for sequencing was conventional CD4+ T cells sorted from blood. The receptors originated from a child aged 2-15 years with CD3G deficiency.

V and J are TRBV28 and TRBJ2-7; D not resolved. CDR3 size: 14 residues. The germline gives CDR1 MDHEN, CDR2 SYDVKM. Trimming stripped 1 base from V and 2 bases from J, with 9 bases between. This chain's CDR3 is CASSLSDPTYEQYF. CDR3 nucleotides: TGTGCCAGCAGTTTATCCGACCCGACCTACGAGCAGTACTTC.

The J gene is TRBJ1-5, the V gene TRBV28; TRBD1 matches 11 bases. CDR3 length: 15 residues. Germline lookup yields CDR1 MDHEN and CDR2 SYDVKM. Germline trimming cut 6 bases from V and 4 bases from J; bases unmatched to any gene: 5. CDR3 sequence reads: CASSRTGGANQPQHF. The CDR3 bases are TGTGCCAGCAGCCGGACAGGGGGCGCGAATCAGCCCCAGCATTTT.

V gene TRBV6-1 combines with J gene TRBJ1-5; D is ambiguous. CDR3 length: 15 amino acids. V was clipped by 8 bases and J by 4 bases, with 18 bases between them. Germline loops: CDR1 MNHNS, CDR2 SASEGT. This CDR3 is CASVLGLGGNQPQHF. CDR3 nucleotides: TGTGCCAGCGTTCTGGGTCTGGGAGGTAATCAGCCCCAGCATTTT.

V usage is TRBV5-1 and J usage is TRBJ1-1, with D possibly matching TRBD1 (5 bases). Germline V lookup: CDR1 SGHRS, CDR2 YFSETQ. This CDR3 is 13 amino acids long. Deletions cut 2 bases from V and 9 bases from J, with 14 bases between. CDR3 bases: TGCGCCAGCAGCTTCTCAGGGAATGAGAAAGCTTTCTTT. Amino acid sequence: CASSFSGNEKAFF.

V and J are TRBV16 and TRBJ1-2; TRBD1 matches 7 bases. This CDR3 comprises 13 residues. The junction had 4 bases not matched to a gene; V was cut back by 5 bases and J by 4 bases. Germline-derived CDR1 and CDR2 are KGHSY and FQNENV. CDR3 loop: CASSARQGYGYTF. For the CDR3, the DNA is TGTGCCAGCAGCGCACGACAGGGCTATGGCTACACCTTC. Variable domain in full (rest from reference TRBV16 and TRBJ1-2): GEEVAQTPKHLVRGEGQKAKLYCAPIKGHSYVFWYQQVLKNEFKFLISFQNENVFDETGMPKERFSAKCLPNSPCSLEIQATKLEDSAVYFCASSARQGYGYTFGSGTRLTVV.

This sequence joins TRBV28 and TRBJ2-5; no clear D gene. The ends were cut back, 5 bases at V and 7 bases at J, with 8 bases in the middle. Germline V lookup: CDR1 MDHEN, CDR2 SYDVKM. CDR3 length: 11 amino acids. Here the CDR3 reads CASSMKGTQYF. Here the CDR3 DNA reads TGTGCCAGCAGTATGAAAGGGACCCAGTACTTC.

This chain connects TRBV28 to TRBJ2-7, with a possible D match to TRBD1 (6 bases). The germline V gene has CDR1 MDHEN and CDR2 SYDVKM. This CDR3 contains 15 residues. V was shortened by 5 bases and J by 0 bases, with 14 bases between the two germline ends. CDR3 sequence reads: CASSQIQGNSYEQYF. The CDR3 DNA sequence: TGTGCCAGCAGTCAGATACAGGGAAACTCCTACGAGCAGTACTTC.

This clone was detected once. V and J are TRBV28 and TRBJ2-3; a possible D gene is TRBD2 (6 bases). CDR1 and CDR2 (germline): MDHEN, SYDVKM. The V end was cut by 2 bases, the J end by 4 bases, with 19 bases between. The CDR3 totals 17 residues. The CDR3 nucleotides are TGTGCCAGCAGTTTAGCGGGGTACCCCGCGTACGCAGATACGCAGTATTTT. This translates into CASSLAGYPAYADTQYF. Full variable domain (rest looked up from reference TRBV28 and TRBJ2-3): DVKVTQSSRYLVKRTGEKVFLECVQDMDHENMFWYRQDPGLGLRLIYFSYDVKMKEKGDIPEGYSVSREKKERFSLILESASTNQTSMYLCASSLAGYPAYADTQYFGPGTRLTVL.

This chain uses TRBV5-1 with TRBJ2-7, with D maybe TRBD1 (6 bases). Germline CDR1 SGHRS, CDR2 YFSETQ. The V and J ends lost 7 bases and 3 bases respectively, with 17 bases between them. The CDR3 runs to 14 residues. Here the CDR3 reads CASGPGQGGYEQYF. CDR3 DNA sequence: TGCGCCAGCGGCCCGGGACAAGGGGGCTACGAGCAGTACTTC.

V is TRBV28 and J is TRBJ1-6; D is ambiguous. The CDR3 runs 13 residues. Germline V gives CDR1 MDHEN, CDR2 SYDVKM. V lost 6 bases and J lost 4, with 7 bases in between. CDR3 region: CASRDLYNSPLHF. The CDR3 DNA sequence: TGTGCCAGCAGGGACTTATATAATTCACCCCTCCACTTT.

The chain recombines TRBV28 with TRBJ1-1; D unclear. Looked up from germline, CDR1 is MDHEN and CDR2 is SYDVKM. The CDR3 totals 16 residues. The V and J ends lost 6 bases and 2 bases respectively, with 19 bases between them. The chain's CDR3 is CASRTAGSPPNTEAFF. The CDR3, as DNA: TGTGCCAGCAGAACCGCGGGTTCCCCCCCTAACACTGAAGCTTTCTTT.

The chain joins TRBV28 to TRBJ1-5; D gene unclear. The germline V gene encodes CDR1 MDHEN and CDR2 SYDVKM. The CDR3 has 16 amino acids. The V gene lost 4 bases and the J gene lost 1 base, with 14 bases spanning the gap. CDR3: CASSSRRRESNQPQHF. CDR3 coding DNA: TGTGCCAGCAGTTCCCGAAGGAGGGAGAGCAATCAGCCCCAGCATTTT. Variable domain in full (rest from reference TRBV28 and TRBJ1-5): DVKVTQSSRYLVKRTGEKVFLECVQDMDHENMFWYRQDPGLGLRLIYFSYDVKMKEKGDIPEGYSVSREKKERFSLILESASTNQTSMYLCASSSRRRESNQPQHFGDGTRLSIL.

The rearrangement links TRBV10-3 to TRBJ2-3; TRBD2 matches 10 bases. V was clipped by 7 bases and J by 6 bases; unmatched bases: 10. The CDR3 is 15 amino acids. Looked up from germline, CDR1 is ENHRY and CDR2 is SYGVKD. CDR3 DNA sequence: TGTGCCATCATTCCTAGCGGGAGAGCATCTGATACGCAGTATTTT. Translated, it gives CAIIPSGRASDTQYF.

The gene calls are TRBV28 and TRBJ2-7; maybe TRBD2 (5 bases). The CDR3 length is 15 residues. Trimming stripped 4 bases from V and 0 bases from J, with 13 bases between. From germline, CDR1 is MDHEN and CDR2 SYDVKM. This CDR3 is CASSSSGVSSYEQYF. CDR3 nucleotides: TGTGCCAGCAGTTCCAGCGGAGTAAGCTCCTACGAGCAGTACTTC.

The chain combines TRBV6-5 with TRBJ2-7; D is ambiguous. The ends were cut back, 5 bases at V and 6 bases at J, with 8 bases in the middle. The CDR3 loop spans 11 amino acids. From germline, CDR1 is MNHEY and CDR2 SVGAGI. The CDR3 DNA reads as TGTGCCAGCAGTGTAGAATTCGAGCAGTACTTC. Protein product: CASSVEFEQYF.

This clone has a single count. This rearrangement joins TRBV28 to TRBJ2-1; the D gene is possibly TRBD2 (6 bases). CDR1 is MDHEN, CDR2 SYDVKM, per germline. The CDR3 covers 12 residues. V was trimmed by 3 bases and J by 9 bases, leaving 9 bases between them. CDR3 DNA: TGTGCCAGCAGTTTGTTGGGGGGTGAGCAGTTCTTC. Its translation is CASSLLGGEQFF.

The chain joins TRBV28 to TRBJ2-7; D is undetermined. Germline lookup yields CDR1 MDHEN and CDR2 SYDVKM. Trimming took off 3 bases at V and 4 bases at J, with 16 bases between the two ends. This CDR3 contains 15 residues. The CDR3 nucleotides read TGTGCCAGCAGTTTTCGTGGGCTCTTGGGGTACGAGCAGTACTTC. Encoded protein: CASSFRGLLGYEQYF.

This chain uses TRBV7-9 with TRBJ1-1, with TRBD1 as a possible D gene (5 bases). The CDR3 is 13 amino acids. Trimming removed 2 bases from V and 1 base from J, with 5 bases in between. Germline V CDR1 and CDR2: SEHNR, FQNEAQ (reference sequence). CDR3 DNA: TGTGCCAGCAGCTTACAGGGGAACACTGAAGCTTTCTTT. This encodes CASSLQGNTEAFF.

V and J are TRBV19 and TRBJ2-1, with TRBD2 matching over 8 bases. The trim removed 5 bases at V and 1 base at J, leaving 1 base unmatched. The germline V gene encodes CDR1 LNHDA and CDR2 SQIVND (reference sequence). This CDR3 is 14 amino acids long. The CDR3: CASSREGSYNEQFF. For the CDR3, the DNA is TGTGCCAGTAGTCGGGAGGGGTCCTACAATGAGCAGTTCTTC. Variable domain in full (rest from reference TRBV19 and TRBJ2-1): DGGITQSPKYLFRKEGQNVTLSCEQNLNHDAMYWYRQDPGQGLRLIYYSQIVNDFQKGDIAEGYSVSREKKESFPLTVTSAQKNPTAFYLCASSREGSYNEQFFGPGTRLTVL.

This clone appeared once. The chain links TRBV5-1 to TRBJ2-7; D possibly uses TRBD1 or TRBD2 (6 bases each). CDR1 and CDR2 from the germline V gene are SGHRS and YFSETQ. V was shortened by 4 bases and J by 3 bases, with 14 bases between the two germline ends. The CDR3 length is 14 residues. CDR3 protein: CASSVEGGGYEQYF. In DNA form, the CDR3 reads TGCGCCAGCAGCGTCGAGGGGGGAGGCTACGAGCAGTACTTC.

This clone was picked up a small number of times. The CDR3 reads CASSKTGGPQHF. The CDR3 DNA sequence: TGTGCCAGCAGTAAAACAGGGGGGCCCCAGCATTTT. The chain recombines TRBV28 with TRBJ1-5; TRBD1 matches 8 bases. V shed 5 bases and J 9 bases; nucleotides not matched to a gene: 3. Germline loops: CDR1 MDHEN, CDR2 SYDVKM. This CDR3 has 12 residues. Combining the CDR3 with reference TRBV28 and TRBJ1-5 gives the whole variable domain DVKVTQSSRYLVKRTGEKVFLECVQDMDHENMFWYRQDPGLGLRLIYFSYDVKMKEKGDIPEGYSVSREKKERFSLILESASTNQTSMYLCASSKTGGPQHFGDGTRLSIL.

The V gene is TRBV11-3, the J gene TRBJ2-1; unclear D gene. Germline CDR1 and CDR2: SGHNT and YENEEA. This CDR3 comprises 13 residues. The V end was cut by 2 bases, the J end by 5 bases, with 7 bases between. The CDR3 protein is CASSLSSHNEQFF. CDR3 bases: TGTGCCAGCAGCTTAAGCAGCCACAATGAGCAGTTCTTC. Complete variable domain (other parts from reference TRBV11-3 and TRBJ2-1): EAGVVQSPRYKIIEKKQPVAFWCNPISGHNTLYWYLQNLGQGPELLIRYENEEAVDDSQLPKDRFSAERLKGVDSTLKIQPAELGDSAVYLCASSLSSHNEQFFGPGTRLTVL.

The V gene is TRBV28, the J gene TRBJ2-3; D might be TRBD1 or TRBD2, each matching 6 bases. CDR3 length: 12 amino acids. Between the trimmed V and J ends, which lost 3 bases and 10 bases, there was a span of 11 bases. Germline loops: CDR1 MDHEN, CDR2 SYDVKM. CDR3 region: CASSFRGGSQYF. The CDR3 bases are TGTGCCAGCAGTTTTCGAGGGGGGTCGCAGTATTTT.